This passage covers 29 T cell receptor beta chains from one sample sequenced in a study of cytomegalovirus exposure and HLA in healthy donors. The PCR employed 60 Vbeta primers together with 13 Jbeta primers. Assay used: immunoSEQ multiplex PCR; TCRdb lists only in-frame clones, some missing. This repertoire shows about 60,000 clones, approximately 70% found once; its top ten account for approximately 19%. Sequenced sample: PBMCs. These receptors came from a woman aged 60-70 years in good health and CMV-seropositive.

The chain has TRBV5-1 and TRBJ2-7; D gene uncertain. V lost 4 bases, J lost 6 bases, and 23 bases lay in between. The CDR3 runs to 16 residues. Germline assignment: CDR1 SGHRS and CDR2 YFSETQ. The CDR3 sequence is CASSPESAARNPEQYF. In DNA, the CDR3 is TGCGCCAGCAGCCCTGAATCTGCGGCCCGTAATCCCGAGCAGTACTTC.

The gene calls are TRBV6-6 and TRBJ1-2; tentatively, D is TRBD1 (5 bases). Trimming removed 9 bases from V and 3 bases from J, with 17 bases in between. Germline values: CDR1 MNHNY, CDR2 SVGAGI (reference sequence). The CDR3 covers 14 residues. CDR3: CASVRDGGYYGYTF. The CDR3 DNA follows: TGTGCCAGTGTTAGGGACGGAGGGTACTATGGCTACACCTTC.

This clone came up once. The chain employs TRBV6-5 and TRBJ1-4; D unresolved. The germline V gene has CDR1 MNHEY and CDR2 SVGAGI. The CDR3 extends over 15 amino acids. V lost 6 bases, J lost 0 bases, and 11 bases lay in between. The CDR3 DNA follows: TGTGCCAGCAGACTAGCCTCTACAACTAATGAAAAACTGTTTTTT. Its protein product is CASRLASTTNEKLFF.

The CDR3 is CASRRSTWDRGIGKGIEAFF. CDR3 nucleotides: TGTGCCAGTAGACGATCAACATGGGACAGGGGGATAGGGAAAGGCATTGAAGCTTTCTTT. The chain carries TRBV19 and TRBJ1-1; 11 positions agree with TRBD1. V lost 6 bases to trimming and J lost 7 bases; unmatched junction nucleotides: 25. CDR1 is LNHDA, CDR2 SQIVND, per germline (reference sequence). The length of the CDR3 is 20 residues.

The V and J genes are TRBV5-5 and TRBJ2-2; TRBD1 aligns across 8 bases. V lost 0 bases, J lost 3 bases, and 7 bases stayed unmatched. This CDR3 comprises 17 residues. Germline CDR1 SGHKS, CDR2 YYEKEE (reference sequence). The CDR3 coding sequence is TGTGCCAGCAGCTTGGATGCTCGGACAGGGTACACCGGGGAGCTGTTTTTT. It codes for CASSLDARTGYTGELFF.

This chain links TRBV6-5 with TRBJ1-2; TRBD1 agrees at 7 bases. CDR3 size: 13 residues. V gave up 5 bases and J gave up 4 bases; unmatched junction bases: 4. Germline V gene sequence: CDR1 MNHEY, CDR2 SVGAGI. This CDR3 reads CASSRTGRYGYTF. In nucleotides, the CDR3 is TGTGCCAGCAGTCGGACAGGTCGCTATGGCTACACCTTC.

In its sample, this clone was seen a few times. The chain links TRBV13 to TRBJ2-1, with 12 bases identical to TRBD2. The CDR3 is 16 residues long. Germline loops: CDR1 PRHDT, CDR2 FYEKMQ (reference sequence). Trimming took 5 bases from V and 6 from J; bases not matched to a gene: 8. The CDR3 reads CASSPWTSGEVNEQFF. CDR3 sequence (DNA): TGTGCCAGCAGCCCCTGGACTAGCGGGGAGGTCAATGAGCAGTTCTTC. Combining the CDR3 with reference TRBV13 and TRBJ2-1 gives the whole variable domain AAGVIQSPRHLIKEKRETATLKCYPIPRHDTVYWYQQGPGQDPQFLISFYEKMQSDKGSIPDRFSAQQFSDYHSELNMSSLELGDSALYFCASSPWTSGEVNEQFFGPGTRLTVL.

The chain carries TRBV15 and TRBJ2-3; TRBD2 agrees at 7 bases. Trimming at V came to 0 bases and at J to 3 bases, leaving 6 bases not matched to a gene. CDR3 size: 16 residues. Germline CDR1 reads LNHNV; CDR2 reads YYDKDF (reference sequence). The CDR3 loop is CATSRELALITDTQYF. The CDR3 bases are TGTGCCACCAGCAGAGAACTAGCGTTAATTACAGATACGCAGTATTTT.

This chain uses TRBV4-3 with TRBJ2-3; no clear D gene. This CDR3 is built from 13 residues. From germline, CDR1 is LGHNA and CDR2 YSLEER. Trimming cost V 1 base and J 4 bases, with 6 bases left between them. The CDR3 reads CASSQVRADTQYF. CDR3 in DNA: TGCGCCAGCAGCCAAGTAAGAGCAGATACGCAGTATTTT.

The chain uses TRBV5-5 and TRBJ1-2; 8 bases map to TRBD1. The CDR3 covers 15 residues. Germline lookup yields CDR1 SGHKS and CDR2 YYEKEE (reference sequence). J gave up 4 bases and V 1 base, and 6 bases lay outside the gene matches. CDR3 sequence reads: CASSLSRQGPYGYTF. CDR3 bases: TGTGCCAGCAGCTTGAGTCGACAGGGGCCCTATGGCTACACCTTC. Looking up the rest from reference TRBV5-5 and TRBJ1-2 gives the full variable domain: DAGVTQSPTHLIKTRGQQVTLRCSPISGHKSVSWYQQVLGQGPQFIFQYYEKEERGRGNFPDRFSARQFPNYSSELNVNALLLGDSALYLCASSLSRQGPYGYTFGSGTRLTVV.

In this sample, this clone turned up once. The CDR3 DNA sequence: TGCGCCAGCAGCTTTGAGGACAGGTTCGGGCCCGGGGAGCTGTTTTTT. Translated: CASSFEDRFGPGELFF. J is TRBJ2-2 and V is TRBV5-1, with 7 bases fitting TRBD1. Germline V gene data show CDR1 as SGHRS and CDR2 as YFSETQ. The length of the CDR3 is 16 residues. After removal of 2 bases from V and 6 bases from J, the junction contained 10 bases not matched to a gene.

This sequence joins TRBV19 and TRBJ1-3, with D possibly being TRBD1 (6 bases). Germline V lookup: CDR1 LNHDA, CDR2 SQIVND (reference sequence). CDR3 length: 18 residues. V lost 10 bases, J lost 0 bases, and 25 bases lay in between. The CDR3 loop is CATTSTWTAMSSGNTIYF. Here the CDR3 DNA reads TGTGCCACCACTTCCACTTGGACAGCTATGTCCTCTGGAAACACCATATATTTT.

The chain carries TRBV7-2 and TRBJ2-1; 7 nucleotides line up with TRBD2. The CDR3 spans 16 residues. V shed 5 bases and J 0 bases; nucleotides not matched to a gene: 7. CDR1 and CDR2 from the germline V gene are SGHTA and FQGNSA. The CDR3: CASSLSGAPSYNEQFF. In DNA form, the CDR3 reads TGTGCCAGCAGCCTGAGCGGGGCCCCCTCCTACAATGAGCAGTTCTTC.

The genes are TRBV7-2 and TRBJ2-5; the match to TRBD2 covers 8 bases. CDR3 size: 14 residues. Germline V gene sequence: CDR1 SGHTA, CDR2 FQGNSA. Losses at the gene ends were 5 bases for V and 7 bases for J; bases not matched to a gene: 9. The CDR3 protein is CASSLGGDQGTQYF. The CDR3 DNA reads as TGTGCCAGCAGCCTCGGGGGGGACCAGGGGACCCAGTACTTC. Variable domain in full (rest from reference TRBV7-2 and TRBJ2-5): GAGVSQSPSNKVTEKGKDVELRCDPISGHTALYWYRQSLGQGLEFLIYFQGNSAPDKSGLPSDRFSAERTGGSVSTLTIQRTQQEDSAVYLCASSLGGDQGTQYFGPGTRLLVL.

In its sample, this clone was seen a few times. The chain uses TRBV4-3 and TRBJ2-1; TRBD2 aligns across 7 bases. V lost 0 bases and J lost 4; bases outside the gene matches: 3. Germline CDR1 is LGHNA and CDR2 is YSLEER. The CDR3 is 15 amino acids. The CDR3 nucleotides are TGCGCCAGCAGCCAAGACGGTAGCGGGTACAATGAGCAGTTCTTC. Amino acids: CASSQDGSGYNEQFF.

The chain recombines TRBV6-6 with TRBJ1-2; 8 bases match TRBD1. Germline V gene lookup returns CDR1 MNHNY and CDR2 SVGAGI (reference sequence). Trimming took 2 bases from V and 4 from J; bases not matched to a gene: 6. The CDR3 spans 15 residues. The chain's CDR3 is CASSYPTGDIYGYTF. DNA of the CDR3: TGTGCCAGCAGTTACCCGACAGGGGACATCTATGGCTACACCTTC.

V gene TRBV7-3 combines with J gene TRBJ2-3; 11 bases are shared with TRBD1. CDR1 SGHTA and CDR2 FQGTGA come from the germline V gene. V lost 3 bases, J lost 6 bases, and 2 bases stayed unmatched. This CDR3 spans 14 amino acids. The CDR3 region is CASSFGTGGDTQYF. Here the CDR3 DNA reads TGTGCCAGCAGCTTTGGGACAGGGGGTGATACGCAGTATTTT.

The chain is built from TRBV5-6 and TRBJ2-3; D not certain. The CDR3 consists of 12 residues. Trimming cost V 2 bases and J 4 bases, with 5 bases left between them. Germline CDR1 and CDR2: SGHDT and YYEEEE. The CDR3 reads CASSFSADTQYF. The CDR3 DNA sequence: TGTGCCAGCAGCTTTTCTGCAGATACGCAGTATTTT. Filled out from reference TRBV5-6 and TRBJ2-3, the complete variable domain reads DAGVTQSPTHLIKTRGQQVTLRCSPKSGHDTVSWYQQALGQGPQFIFQYYEEEERQRGNFPDRFSGHQFPNYSSELNVNALLLGDSALYLCASSFSADTQYFGPGTRLTVL.

This clone was detected a few times. The chain employs TRBV10-3 and TRBJ1-1; possibly TRBD1 for D (6 bases). Germline loops: CDR1 ENHRY, CDR2 SYGVKD. Trimming left V 9 bases short and J 7 bases short, with 15 bases between. The CDR3 is made up of 12 amino acids. This CDR3 reads CAIRFGGDEAFF. CDR3 nucleotides: TGTGCCATTCGGTTTGGGGGCGATGAAGCTTTCTTT.

J is TRBJ2-3 and V is TRBV7-2, with 7 bases identical to TRBD2. CDR3 length equals 15 residues. V lost 5 bases to trimming and J lost 2 bases; unmatched junction nucleotides: 7. Germline CDR1 and CDR2: SGHTA and FQGNSA. The DNA of the CDR3 is TGTGCCAGCAGCGGACGCGGGGGAGACACAGATACGCAGTATTTT. Protein product: CASSGRGGDTDTQYF.

The chain uses TRBV4-3 and TRBJ1-3, with D maybe TRBD1 (5 bases). Germline V lookup: CDR1 LGHNA, CDR2 YSLEER. V was pared by 0 bases and J by 4 bases, with 22 bases between. CDR3 length: 19 amino acids. The CDR3 bases are TGCGCCAGCAGCCAAGATGCCCCTGACCTCTACCCAGGGGGAAACACCATATATTTT. It is translated as CASSQDAPDLYPGGNTIYF.

V and J are TRBV28 and TRBJ1-2, with 9 bases matching TRBD1. Germline CDR1 reads MDHEN; CDR2 reads SYDVKM. Germline trimming cut 6 bases from V and 6 bases from J; bases unmatched to any gene: 5. The CDR3 spans 13 residues. The CDR3 sequence: CASSPGDRDGYTF. CDR3 coding DNA: TGTGCCAGCAGCCCGGGGGACAGGGATGGCTACACCTTC.

The CDR3 sequence is CASSLLAGGAPNNEQFF. The CDR3 DNA reads TGTGCCAGCAGCTTACTAGCGGGGGGGGCCCCCAACAATGAGCAGTTCTTC. The chain is built from TRBV7-8 and TRBJ2-1, with 12 nucleotides matching TRBD2. The CDR3 contains 17 residues. V shed 2 bases and J 5 bases; nucleotides not matched to a gene: 7. Per the germline V gene, CDR1 is SGHVS and CDR2 is FQNEAQ.

This clone has just a few counts. The rearrangement joins TRBV7-8 to TRBJ2-1, with D unresolved. Per the germline V gene, CDR1 is SGHVS and CDR2 is FQNEAQ. The CDR3 contains 14 residues. With 2 bases removed from V and 4 bases from J, the gap between germline ends came to 9 bases. The CDR3 coding sequence is TGTGCCAGCAGCTTACGTCCAGCGTACAATGAGCAGTTCTTC. Its protein is CASSLRPAYNEQFF.

This chain links TRBV5-1 with TRBJ1-1; no clear D. The CDR3 totals 15 residues. CDR1 is SGHRS, CDR2 YFSETQ, per germline. With 0 bases removed from V and 0 bases from J, the gap between germline ends came to 9 bases. The CDR3 bases are TGCGCCAGCAGCTTGGCCCGGGTCATGAACACTGAAGCTTTCTTT. As protein: CASSLARVMNTEAFF.

The chain combines TRBV18 with TRBJ1-6; D remains unclear. The germline V and J ends were trimmed by 3 bases and 1 base, with 10 bases remaining between them. Germline CDR1 reads KGHSH; CDR2 reads LQKENI. This CDR3 comprises 16 residues. This chain's CDR3 is CASSPSVVSYNSPLHF. In DNA form, the CDR3 reads TGTGCCAGCTCACCGTCGGTAGTGTCCTATAATTCACCCCTCCACTTT.

CDR3 sequence: CASNRAGGSYNEQFF. Written as DNA, the CDR3 is TGTGCCAGCAACAGAGCGGGGGGCTCCTACAATGAGCAGTTCTTC. V usage is TRBV7-9 and J usage is TRBJ2-1; 9 bases are shared with TRBD2. J was trimmed by 0 bases and V by 7 bases; bases with no gene match: 4. The CDR3 consists of 15 residues. Germline V gene lookup returns CDR1 SEHNR and CDR2 FQNEAQ (reference sequence).

This clone was detected only a few times. V usage is TRBV2 and J usage is TRBJ1-2; tentatively, D is TRBD1 (6 bases). Deletions cut 6 bases from V and 3 bases from J, with 17 bases between. Looked up from germline, CDR1 is SNHLY and CDR2 is FYNNEI. The CDR3 has 15 amino acids. Here the CDR3 reads CASSENSQGYYGYTF. In nucleotides, the CDR3 is TGTGCCAGCAGCGAAAATTCTCAGGGGTACTATGGCTACACCTTC.

J is TRBJ1-1 and V is TRBV10-3, with D possibly TRBD1 on 6 matching bases. V was cut by 10 bases and J by 4 bases, with 16 bases left in between. The germline CDR1 and CDR2 sequences are ENHRY and SYGVKD. The CDR3 loop spans 13 amino acids. The CDR3 sequence: CASKQGLGTEAFF. DNA of the CDR3: TGTGCCAGCAAACAGGGCCTTGGCACTGAAGCTTTCTTT.